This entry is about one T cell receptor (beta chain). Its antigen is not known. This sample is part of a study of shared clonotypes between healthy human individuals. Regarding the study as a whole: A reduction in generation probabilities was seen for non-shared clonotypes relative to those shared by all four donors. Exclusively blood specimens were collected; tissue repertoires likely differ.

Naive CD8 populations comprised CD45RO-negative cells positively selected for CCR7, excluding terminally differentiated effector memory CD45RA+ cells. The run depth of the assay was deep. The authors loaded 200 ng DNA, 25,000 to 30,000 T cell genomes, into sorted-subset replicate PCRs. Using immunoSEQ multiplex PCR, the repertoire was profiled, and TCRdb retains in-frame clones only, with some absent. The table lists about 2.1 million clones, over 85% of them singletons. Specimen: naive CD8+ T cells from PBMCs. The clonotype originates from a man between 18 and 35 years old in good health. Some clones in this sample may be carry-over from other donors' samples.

In DNA, the CDR3 is TGTGCCAGCAGCTTTGGTTCAGGACCCCCCTACGAGCAGTACTTC. Translated, it gives CASSFGSGPPYEQYF. The chain employs TRBV11-2 and TRBJ2-7, with unresolved D. The V end was cut by 3 bases, the J end by 2 bases, with 14 bases between. This CDR3 region has 15 residues. CDR1 is SGHAT and CDR2 is FQNNGV in the germline V gene.